This T cell receptor beta chain was profiled in a study of blood T cell repertoires in COVID-19. V was cut by 5 bases and J by 1 base, with 8 bases left in between. This CDR3 is built from 13 residues. Looked up from germline, CDR1 is SGHDN and CDR2 is FVKESK. Assay used: immunoSEQ multiplex PCR; TCRdb lists only in-frame clones, some missing. This repertoire shows 430,000 or so clones, 88% found once; its top ten account for 1.8%. The chain has TRBV14 and TRBJ1-2; D unclear. What was sequenced was PBMCs or T cells enriched from blood (not recorded which). The receptor comes from a middle-aged woman who had recovered from COVID-19. The CDR3 region has the DNA TGTGCCAGCAGCAACCAGGTTAACTATGGCTACACCTTC. Its protein is CASSNQVNYGYTF.